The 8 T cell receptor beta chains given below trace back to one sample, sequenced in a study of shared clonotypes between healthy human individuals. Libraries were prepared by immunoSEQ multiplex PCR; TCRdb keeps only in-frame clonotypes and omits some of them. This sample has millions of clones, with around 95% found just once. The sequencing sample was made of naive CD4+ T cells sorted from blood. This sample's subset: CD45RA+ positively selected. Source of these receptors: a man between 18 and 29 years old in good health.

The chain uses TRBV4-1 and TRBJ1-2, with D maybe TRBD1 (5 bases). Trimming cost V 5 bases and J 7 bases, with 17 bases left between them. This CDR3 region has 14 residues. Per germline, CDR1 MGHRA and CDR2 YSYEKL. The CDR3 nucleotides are TGCGCCAGCAGCATGACTGGGGGGGACCGTGGCTACACCTTC. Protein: CASSMTGGDRGYTF.

The CDR3 DNA sequence: TGTGCCAGCAGTGATGGGACTGGAGTCTACGAGCAGTACTTC. This sequence encodes CASSDGTGVYEQYF. This chain uses TRBV2 with TRBJ2-7; D might be TRBD2 (6 bases). CDR3 length: 14 amino acids. V was clipped by 3 bases and J by 3 bases, with 12 bases between them. Germline V lookup: CDR1 SNHLY, CDR2 FYNNEI.

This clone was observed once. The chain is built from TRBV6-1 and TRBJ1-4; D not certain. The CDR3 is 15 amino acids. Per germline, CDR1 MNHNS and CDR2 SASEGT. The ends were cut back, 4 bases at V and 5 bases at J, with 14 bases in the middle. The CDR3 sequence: CASSGRMQLNEKLFF. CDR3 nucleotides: TGTGCCAGCAGTGGGCGGATGCAGTTGAATGAAAAACTGTTTTTT.

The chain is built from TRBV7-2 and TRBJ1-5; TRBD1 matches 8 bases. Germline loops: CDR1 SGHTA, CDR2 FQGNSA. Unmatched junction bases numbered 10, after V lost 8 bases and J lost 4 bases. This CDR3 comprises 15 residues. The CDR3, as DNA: TGTGCCAGCGCTTGGGCCTGGACAGGGAATCAGCCCCAGCATTTT. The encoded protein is CASAWAWTGNQPQHF.

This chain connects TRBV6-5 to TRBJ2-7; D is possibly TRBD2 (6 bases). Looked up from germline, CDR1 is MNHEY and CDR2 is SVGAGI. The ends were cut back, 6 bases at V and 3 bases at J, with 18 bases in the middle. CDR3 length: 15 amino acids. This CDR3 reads CASRGGTVSGYEQYF. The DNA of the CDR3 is TGTGCCAGCAGGGGCGGGACCGTGTCGGGCTACGAGCAGTACTTC.

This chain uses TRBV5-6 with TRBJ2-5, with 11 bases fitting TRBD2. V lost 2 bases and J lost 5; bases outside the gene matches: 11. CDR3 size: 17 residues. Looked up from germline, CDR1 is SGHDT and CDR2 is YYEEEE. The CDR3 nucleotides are TGTGCCAGCAGCTTAAGACTAGCGGGAAGAAGGTCCGAGACCCAGTACTTC. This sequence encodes CASSLRLAGRRSETQYF.

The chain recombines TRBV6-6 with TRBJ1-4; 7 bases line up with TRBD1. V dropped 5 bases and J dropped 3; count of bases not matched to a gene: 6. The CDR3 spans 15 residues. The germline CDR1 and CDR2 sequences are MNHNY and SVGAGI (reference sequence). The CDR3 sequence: CASSLRQGANEKLFF. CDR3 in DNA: TGTGCCAGCAGTCTGCGACAGGGCGCTAATGAAAAACTGTTTTTT.

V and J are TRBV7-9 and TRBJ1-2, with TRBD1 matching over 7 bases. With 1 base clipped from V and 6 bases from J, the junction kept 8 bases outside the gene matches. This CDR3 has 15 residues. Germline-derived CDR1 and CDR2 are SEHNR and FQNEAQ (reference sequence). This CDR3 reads CASSLESTGSNGYTF. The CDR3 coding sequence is TGTGCCAGCAGCTTAGAGTCGACAGGGAGCAATGGCTACACCTTC.